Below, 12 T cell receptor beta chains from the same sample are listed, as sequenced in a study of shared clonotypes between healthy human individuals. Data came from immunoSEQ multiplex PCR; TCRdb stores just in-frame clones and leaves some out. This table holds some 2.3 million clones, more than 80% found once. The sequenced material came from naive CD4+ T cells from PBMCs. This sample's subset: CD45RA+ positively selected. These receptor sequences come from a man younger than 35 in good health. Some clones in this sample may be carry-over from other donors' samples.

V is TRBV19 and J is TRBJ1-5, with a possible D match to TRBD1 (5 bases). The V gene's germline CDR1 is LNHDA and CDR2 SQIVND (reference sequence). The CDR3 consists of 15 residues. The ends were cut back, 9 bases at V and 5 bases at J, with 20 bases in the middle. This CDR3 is CASSPGLGRHQPQHF. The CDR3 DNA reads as TGTGCCAGCTCCCCGGGGTTGGGGCGTCATCAGCCCCAGCATTTT.

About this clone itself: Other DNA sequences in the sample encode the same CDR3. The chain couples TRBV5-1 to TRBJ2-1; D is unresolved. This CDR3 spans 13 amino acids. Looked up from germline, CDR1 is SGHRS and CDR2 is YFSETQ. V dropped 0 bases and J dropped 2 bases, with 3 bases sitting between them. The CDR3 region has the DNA TGCGCCAGCAGCTTGGGGACCTACAATGAGCAGTTCTTC. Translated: CASSLGTYNEQFF.

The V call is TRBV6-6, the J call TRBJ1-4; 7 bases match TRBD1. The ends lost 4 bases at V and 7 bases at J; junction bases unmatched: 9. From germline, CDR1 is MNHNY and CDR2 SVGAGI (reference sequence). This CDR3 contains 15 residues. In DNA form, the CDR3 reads TGTGCCAGCAGTTTTCTAGACAGGGTGGGTGAAAAACTGTTTTTT. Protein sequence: CASSFLDRVGEKLFF.

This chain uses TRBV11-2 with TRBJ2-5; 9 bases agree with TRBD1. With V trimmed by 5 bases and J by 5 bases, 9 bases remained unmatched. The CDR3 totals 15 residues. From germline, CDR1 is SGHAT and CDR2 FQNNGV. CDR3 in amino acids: CASSPTGGSQETQYF. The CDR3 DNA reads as TGTGCCAGCAGCCCCACAGGGGGCTCCCAGGAGACCCAGTACTTC. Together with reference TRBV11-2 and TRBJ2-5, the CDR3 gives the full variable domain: EAGVAQSPRYKIIEKRQSVAFWCNPISGHATLYWYQQILGQGPKLLIQFQNNGVVDDSQLPKDRFSAERLKGVDSTLKIQPAKLEDSAVYLCASSPTGGSQETQYFGPGTRLLVL.

As DNA, the CDR3 is TGTGCCAGCAGCTTAATACAGGCCTACAATGAGCAGTTCTTC. This gives the protein CASSLIQAYNEQFF. V usage is TRBV7-2 and J usage is TRBJ2-1; D is possibly TRBD1 (5 bases). V was pared by 2 bases and J by 2 bases, with 7 bases between. Germline V gene data show CDR1 as SGHTA and CDR2 as FQGNSA. CDR3 length: 14 amino acids.

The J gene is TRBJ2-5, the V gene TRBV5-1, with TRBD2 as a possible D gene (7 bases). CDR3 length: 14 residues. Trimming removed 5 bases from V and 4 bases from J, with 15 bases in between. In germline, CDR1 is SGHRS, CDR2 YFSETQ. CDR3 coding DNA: TGCGCCAGCAGAACCTTGGGGGGGCCAGAGACCCAGTACTTC. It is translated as CASRTLGGPETQYF.

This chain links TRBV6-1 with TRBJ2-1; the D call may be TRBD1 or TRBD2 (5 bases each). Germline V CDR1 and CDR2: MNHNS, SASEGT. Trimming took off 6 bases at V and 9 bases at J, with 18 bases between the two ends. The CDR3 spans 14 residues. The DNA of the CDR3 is TGTGCCAGCAGGGGTGAGGGGTTAGGGGCTGAGCAGTTCTTC. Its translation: CASRGEGLGAEQFF.

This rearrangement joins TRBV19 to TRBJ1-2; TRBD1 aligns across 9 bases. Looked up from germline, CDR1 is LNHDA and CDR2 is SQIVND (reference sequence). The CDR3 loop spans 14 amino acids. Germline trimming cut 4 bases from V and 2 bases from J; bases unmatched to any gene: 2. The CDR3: CASSNRGQNYGYTF. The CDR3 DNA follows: TGTGCCAGTAGTAACAGGGGGCAAAACTATGGCTACACCTTC.

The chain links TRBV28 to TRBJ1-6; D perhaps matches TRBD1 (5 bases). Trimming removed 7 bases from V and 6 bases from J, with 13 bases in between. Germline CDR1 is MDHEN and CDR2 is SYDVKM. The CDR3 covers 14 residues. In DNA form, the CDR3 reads TGTGCCAGCATCCCTCCGGGGGTTAATTCACCCCTCCACTTT. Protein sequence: CASIPPGVNSPLHF.

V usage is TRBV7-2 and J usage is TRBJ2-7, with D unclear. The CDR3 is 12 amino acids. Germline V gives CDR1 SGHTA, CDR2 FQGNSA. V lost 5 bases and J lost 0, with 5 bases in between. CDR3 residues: CASSANSYEQYF. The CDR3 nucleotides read TGTGCCAGCAGCGCAAACTCCTACGAGCAGTACTTC. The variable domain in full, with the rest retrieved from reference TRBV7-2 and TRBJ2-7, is GAGVSQSPSNKVTEKGKDVELRCDPISGHTALYWYRQSLGQGLEFLIYFQGNSAPDKSGLPSDRFSAERTGGSVSTLTIQRTQQEDSAVYLCASSANSYEQYFGPGTRLTVT.

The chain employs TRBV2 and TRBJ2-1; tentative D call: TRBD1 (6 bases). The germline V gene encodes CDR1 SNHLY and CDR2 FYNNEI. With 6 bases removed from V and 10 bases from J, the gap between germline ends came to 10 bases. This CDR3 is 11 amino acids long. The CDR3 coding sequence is TGTGCCAGCAGGGTACAGGGAGAGCAGTTCTTC. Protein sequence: CASRVQGEQFF.

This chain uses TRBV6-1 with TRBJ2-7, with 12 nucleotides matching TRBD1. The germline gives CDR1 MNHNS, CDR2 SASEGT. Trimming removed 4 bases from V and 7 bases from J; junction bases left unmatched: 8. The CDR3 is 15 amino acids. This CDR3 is CASSAPGQGAGEQYF. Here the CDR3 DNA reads TGTGCCAGCAGTGCTCCGGGACAGGGGGCGGGGGAGCAGTACTTC.